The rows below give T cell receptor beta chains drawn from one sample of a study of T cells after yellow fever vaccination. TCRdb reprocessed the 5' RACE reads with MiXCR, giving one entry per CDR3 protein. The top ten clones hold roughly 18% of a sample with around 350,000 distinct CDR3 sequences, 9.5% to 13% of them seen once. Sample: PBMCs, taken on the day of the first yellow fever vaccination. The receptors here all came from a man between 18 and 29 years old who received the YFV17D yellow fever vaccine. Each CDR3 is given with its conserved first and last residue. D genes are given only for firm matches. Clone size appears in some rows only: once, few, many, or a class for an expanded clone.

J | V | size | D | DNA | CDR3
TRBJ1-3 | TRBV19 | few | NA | TGTGCCAGTAGTATACACGGCCGATCCACTGGAAACACCATATATTTT | CASSIHGRSTGNTIYF
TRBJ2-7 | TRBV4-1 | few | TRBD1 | TGCGCCAGCAGCCCGACAGGGGTCGCCACCTACGAGCAGTACTTC | CASSPTGVATYEQYF
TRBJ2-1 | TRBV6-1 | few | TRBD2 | TGTGCCAGCAGCGGCGGGGGGGCATACAATGAGCAGTTCTTC | CASSGGGAYNEQFF
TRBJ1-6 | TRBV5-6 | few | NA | TGTGCCAGCAGCCGGGCCGGGAATAATTCACCCCTCCACTTT | CASSRAGNNSPLHF
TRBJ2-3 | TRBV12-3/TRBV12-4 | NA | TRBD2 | TGTGCCAGCAGTTATTTAAGCGGGGGAACAGATACGCAGTATTTT | CASSYLSGGTDTQYF
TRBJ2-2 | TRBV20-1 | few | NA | TGCAGTGCTAGAGATCCCCGAAACACCGGGGAGCTGTTTTTT | CSARDPRNTGELFF
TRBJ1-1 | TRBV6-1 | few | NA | TGTGCCAGCGCCCCGCACGCTTTGAACACTGAAGCTTTCTTT | CASAPHALNTEAFF
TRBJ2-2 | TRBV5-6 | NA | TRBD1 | TGTGCCAGCAGCTTGAAGGGACAGAGTAACACCGGGGAGCTGTTTTTT | CASSLKGQSNTGELFF
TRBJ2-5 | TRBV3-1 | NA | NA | TGTGCCAGCAGCCAAAGGGCGATGGGAAAGGGAGTGGGGGAGACCCAGTACTTC | CASSQRAMGKGVGETQYF
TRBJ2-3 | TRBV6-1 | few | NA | TGTGCCAGCAGAACCGAACTTGCAGATACGCAGTATTTT | CASRTELADTQYF
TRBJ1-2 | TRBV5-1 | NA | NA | TGCGCCAGCAGCGTCGGGACGGTGGTCTATGGCTACACCTTC | CASSVGTVVYGYTF
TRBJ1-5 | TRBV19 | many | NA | TGTGCCAGTAGCAGAGGGGCAGGGGCACCTAATCAGCCCCAGCATTTT | CASSRGAGAPNQPQHF
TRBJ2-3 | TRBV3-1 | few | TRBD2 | TGTGCCAGCAGCCAAGTCCGGCTAGCGGGGGCAGATACGCAGTATTTT | CASSQVRLAGADTQYF
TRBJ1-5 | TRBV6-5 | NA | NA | TGTGCCAGCAGTTACGCAGGGACCAATCAGCCCCAGCATTTT | CASSYAGTNQPQHF
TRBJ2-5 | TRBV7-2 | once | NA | TGTGCCAGCAGCTTATGGTTGGCGGGGACCCAGTACTTC | CASSLWLAGTQYF
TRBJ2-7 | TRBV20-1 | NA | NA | TGCAGTGCTAGAGATCACCTGGGGGCCTACGAGCAGTACTTC | CSARDHLGAYEQYF
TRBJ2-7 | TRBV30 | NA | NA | TGTGCCTGGTACCCGAGGGGCGGCTACGAGCAGTACTTC | CAWYPRGGYEQYF
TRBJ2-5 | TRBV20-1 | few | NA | TGCAGTGCTAGGGCTAGGAGGATCGAGACCCAGTACTTC | CSARARRIETQYF
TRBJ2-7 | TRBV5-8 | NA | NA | TGTGCCAGCAGCTCCTGGTGGGGGGATTACGAGCAGTACTTC | CASSSWWGDYEQYF
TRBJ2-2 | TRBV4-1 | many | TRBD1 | TGCGCCAGCAGCCACCGATTACAGGGGATGAACACCGGGGAGCTGTTTTTT | CASSHRLQGMNTGELFF
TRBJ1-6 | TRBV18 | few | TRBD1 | TGTGCCAGCTCACCCCAGGGGGCCTATAATTCACCCCTCCACTTT | CASSPQGAYNSPLHF
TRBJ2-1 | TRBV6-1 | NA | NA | TGTGCCAGCAGCACACCGGGACGGAGACCCAATGAGCAGTTCTTC | CASSTPGRRPNEQFF
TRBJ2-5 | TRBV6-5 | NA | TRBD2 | TGTGCCAGCAGTTACGCTAGCGGGACCCAGTACTTC | CASSYASGTQYF
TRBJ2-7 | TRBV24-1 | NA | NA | TGTGCCACCAGTGATGCCCCGGACCGTATCTACGAGCAGTACTTC | CATSDAPDRIYEQYF
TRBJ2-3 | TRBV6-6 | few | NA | TGTGCCAGCAGGGCTAGCACAGATACGCAGTATTTT | CASRASTDTQYF
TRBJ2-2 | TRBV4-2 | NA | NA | TGTGCCAGCAGCCATCTGGGGGGACGCGATTACACCGGGGAGCTGTTTTTT | CASSHLGGRDYTGELFF
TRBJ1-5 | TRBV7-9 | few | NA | TGTGCCAGCAGCCCAATTGGTGGCAGCAATCAGCCCCAGCATTTT | CASSPIGGSNQPQHF
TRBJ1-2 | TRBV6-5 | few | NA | TGTGCCAGCAGTTACTCGATTGTAACAGCTAACTATGGCTACACCTTC | CASSYSIVTANYGYTF
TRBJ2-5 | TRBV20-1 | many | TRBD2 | TGCAGTGCTGATGGTAGCGGGGGGTTCTCAACTTGGGCGGAGACCCAGTACTTC | CSADGSGGFSTWAETQYF
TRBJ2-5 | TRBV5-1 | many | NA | TGCGCCAGCAGAATGCCTGGGGAGACCCAGTACTTC | CASRMPGETQYF
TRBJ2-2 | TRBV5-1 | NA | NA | TGCGCCAGCAGCCCCCAGGAAACCGGGGAGCTGTTTTTT | CASSPQETGELFF
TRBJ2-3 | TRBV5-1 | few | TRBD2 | TGCGCCAGCAGCTTGGTAGCGGGGGGGCAAAATACGCAGTATTTT | CASSLVAGGQNTQYF
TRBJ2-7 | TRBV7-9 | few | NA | TGTGCCAGCAGCAGTATACTGGGCCCCTTGGACGAGCAGTACTTC | CASSSILGPLDEQYF